A selection of T cell receptor beta chains follows, all from one sample in a study of beta chain features in type 1 diabetes. The table came from immunoSEQ multiplex PCR; TCRdb's copy has only in-frame clones and leaves some out. This sample carries roughly 240,000 clones, around an eighth of them seen once, and the ten largest clones take around 0.03%. Sample: naive CD4+ T cells from blood. The receptors stem from a woman between 35 and 50 years old in good health. The CDR3 runs from the conserved cysteine through the conserved F or W. A D gene is named only where the DNA matches it firmly. The listing skips clone size in some rows; elsewhere it reads once, few, many or a size class.

clone_size j_call v_call d_call cdr3_nt cdr3_aa
few TRBJ2-5 TRBV2 TRBD1 TGTGCCAGCAGTGGGACAGGGGGCTTGGAGACCCAGTACTTC CASSGTGGLETQYF
few TRBJ2-7 TRBV10-3 TRBD1 TGTGCCATCAGCAAAGGACAGGGGGGCTACGAGCAGTACTTC CAISKGQGGYEQYF
. TRBJ2-3 TRBV5-1 . TGCGCCAGCAGGTTCGGAGATACGCAGTATTTT CASRFGDTQYF
few TRBJ1-3 TRBV18 . TGTGCCAGCTCACCATGGACAGACTCTGGAAACACCATATATTTT CASSPWTDSGNTIYF
few TRBJ2-7 TRBV11-2 TRBD2 TGTGCCAGCAGCTTGGGTAGCGGGGGGGCCTCGTACGAGCAGCACTTC CASSLGSGGASYEQHF
few TRBJ2-1 TRBV5-1 . TGCGCCAGCAGCTCATACGGGGGAACCTACAATGAGCAGTTCTTC CASSSYGGTYNEQFF
few TRBJ2-7 TRBV10-3 TRBD1 TGTGCCATCAGTGCGTTTTTTTCGACAGGGGGGGACTCCTACGAGCAGTACTTC CAISAFFSTGGDSYEQYF
few TRBJ2-1 TRBV9 TRBD2 TGTGCCAGCAGCGTAGAGGGACTAGCCCATGAGCAGTTCTTC CASSVEGLAHEQFF
few TRBJ2-1 TRBV5-6 TRBD2 TGTGCCAGCAGCCACAGACTAGCGGGGAACTACAATGAGCAGTTCTTC CASSHRLAGNYNEQFF
few TRBJ1-5 TRBV5-1 TRBD1 TGCGCCAGCAGCCCTGGACAGGCCAATCAGCCCCAGCATTTT CASSPGQANQPQHF